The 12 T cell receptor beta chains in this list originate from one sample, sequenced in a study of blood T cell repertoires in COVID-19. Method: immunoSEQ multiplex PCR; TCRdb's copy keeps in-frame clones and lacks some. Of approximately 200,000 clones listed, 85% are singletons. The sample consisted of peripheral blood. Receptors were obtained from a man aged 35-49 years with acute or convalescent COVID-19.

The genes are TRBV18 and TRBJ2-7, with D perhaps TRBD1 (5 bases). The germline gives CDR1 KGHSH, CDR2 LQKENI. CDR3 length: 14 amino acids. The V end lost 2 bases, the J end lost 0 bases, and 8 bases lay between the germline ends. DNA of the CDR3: TGTGCCAGCTCACCAGGGGCCAGCTCCTACGAGCAGTACTTC. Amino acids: CASSPGASSYEQYF. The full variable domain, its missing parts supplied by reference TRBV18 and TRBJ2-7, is NAGVMQNPRHLVRRRGQEARLRCSPMKGHSHVYWYRQLPEEGLKFMVYLQKENIIDESGMPKERFSAEFPKEGPSILRIQQVVRGDSAAYFCASSPGASSYEQYFGPGTRLTVT.

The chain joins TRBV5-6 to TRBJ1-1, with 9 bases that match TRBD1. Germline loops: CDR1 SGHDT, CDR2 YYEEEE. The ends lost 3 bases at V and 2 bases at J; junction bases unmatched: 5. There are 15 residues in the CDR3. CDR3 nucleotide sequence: TGTGCCAGCAGCTCGGGGACAGGGCATAACACTGAAGCTTTCTTT. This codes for CASSSGTGHNTEAFF.

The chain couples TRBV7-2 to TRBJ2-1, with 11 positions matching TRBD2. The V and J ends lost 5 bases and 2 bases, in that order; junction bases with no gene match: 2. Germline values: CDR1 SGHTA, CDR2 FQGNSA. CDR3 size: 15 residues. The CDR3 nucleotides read TGTGCCAGCAGCCCGGGACTAGCGGCCTACAATGAGCAGTTCTTC. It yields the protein CASSPGLAAYNEQFF.

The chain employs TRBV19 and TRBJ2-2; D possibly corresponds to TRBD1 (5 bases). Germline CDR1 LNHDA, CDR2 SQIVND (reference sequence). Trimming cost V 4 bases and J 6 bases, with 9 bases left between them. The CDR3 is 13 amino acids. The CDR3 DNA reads TGTGCCAGTAGTAGTCAGGGTTCCGGGGAGCTGTTTTTT. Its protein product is CASSSQGSGELFF. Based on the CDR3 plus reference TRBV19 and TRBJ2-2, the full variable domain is DGGITQSPKYLFRKEGQNVTLSCEQNLNHDAMYWYRQDPGQGLRLIYYSQIVNDFQKGDIAEGYSVSREKKESFPLTVTSAQKNPTAFYLCASSSQGSGELFFGEGSRLTVL.

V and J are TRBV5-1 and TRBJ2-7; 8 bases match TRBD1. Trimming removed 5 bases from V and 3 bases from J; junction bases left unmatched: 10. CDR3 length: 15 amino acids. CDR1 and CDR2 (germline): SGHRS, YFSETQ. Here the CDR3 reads CASSIRQGALYEQYF. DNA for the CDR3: TGCGCCAGCAGTATCCGTCAGGGGGCCCTCTACGAGCAGTACTTC.

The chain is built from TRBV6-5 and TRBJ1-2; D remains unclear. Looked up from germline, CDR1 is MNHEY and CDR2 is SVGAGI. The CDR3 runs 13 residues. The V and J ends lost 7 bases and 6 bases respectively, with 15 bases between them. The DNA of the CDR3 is TGTGCCAGCATAGGCCAGCGGACGAATGGCTACACCTTC. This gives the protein CASIGQRTNGYTF.

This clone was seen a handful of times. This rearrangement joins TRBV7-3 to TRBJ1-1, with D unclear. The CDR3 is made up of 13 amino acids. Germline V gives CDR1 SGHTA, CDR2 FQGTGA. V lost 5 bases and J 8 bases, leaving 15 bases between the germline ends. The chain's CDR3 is CASSPNSGVEAFF. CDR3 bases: TGTGCCAGCAGCCCCAACAGCGGGGTAGAAGCTTTCTTT.

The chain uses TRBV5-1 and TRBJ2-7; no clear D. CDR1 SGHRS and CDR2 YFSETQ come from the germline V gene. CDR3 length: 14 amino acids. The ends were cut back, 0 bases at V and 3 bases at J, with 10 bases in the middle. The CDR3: CASSLEVRRYEQYF. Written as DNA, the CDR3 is TGCGCCAGCAGCTTGGAGGTCAGGCGCTACGAGCAGTACTTC.

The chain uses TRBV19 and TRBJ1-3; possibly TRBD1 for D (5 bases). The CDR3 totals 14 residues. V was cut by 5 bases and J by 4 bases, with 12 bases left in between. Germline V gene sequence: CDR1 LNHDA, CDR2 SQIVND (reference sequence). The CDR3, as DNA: TGTGCCAGTAGTCAACCACGGACAGGAAACACCATATATTTT. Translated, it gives CASSQPRTGNTIYF.

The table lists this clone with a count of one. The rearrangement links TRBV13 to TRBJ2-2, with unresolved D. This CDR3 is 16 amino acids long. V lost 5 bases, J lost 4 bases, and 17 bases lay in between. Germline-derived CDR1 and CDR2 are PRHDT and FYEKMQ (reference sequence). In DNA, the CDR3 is TGTGCCAGCAGCCGAGGTGGCCTGCGAAGCACCGGGGAGCTGTTTTTT. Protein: CASSRGGLRSTGELFF.

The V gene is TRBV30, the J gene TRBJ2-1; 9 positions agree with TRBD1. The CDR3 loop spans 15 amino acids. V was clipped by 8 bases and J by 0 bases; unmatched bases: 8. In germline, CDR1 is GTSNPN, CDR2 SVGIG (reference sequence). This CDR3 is CASQKTGGSYNEQFF. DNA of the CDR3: TGTGCCAGCCAAAAGACAGGGGGCTCCTACAATGAGCAGTTCTTC. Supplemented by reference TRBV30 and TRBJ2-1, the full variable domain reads SQTIHQWPATLVQPVGSPLSLECTVEGTSNPNLYWYRQAAGRGLQLLFYSVGIGQISSEVPQNLSASRPQDRQFILSSKKLLLSDSGFYLCASQKTGGSYNEQFFGPGTRLTVL.

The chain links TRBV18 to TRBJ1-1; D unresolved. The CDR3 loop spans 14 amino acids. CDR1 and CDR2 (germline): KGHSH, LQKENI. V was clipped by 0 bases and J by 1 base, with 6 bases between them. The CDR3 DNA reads TGTGCCAGCTCACCACCTGGAGCGAACACTGAAGCTTTCTTT. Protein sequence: CASSPPGANTEAFF.